This TCR beta chain was identified in a study of beta chain features in type 1 diabetes. The collection from each donor was one heparinised blood draw averaging roughly 110 mL. Whole-study results and caveats: Researchers caution that PCR might favor shorter templates, equally among patients and controls. Among type 1 diabetes patients, VDJ junctions had fewer insertions and more deletions.

A word on this clone: Its antigen is undetermined.

Trimming took 2 bases from V and 5 from J, leaving 5 bases between them. This CDR3 contains 12 residues. Germline V gene lookup returns CDR1 SEHNR and CDR2 FQNEAQ (reference sequence). What was sequenced were expressed TCRB transcripts, since all of the isolated RNA had been reverse transcribed. Profiled with immunoSEQ multiplex PCR; TCRdb holds only in-frame clones, not every one. The table lists 860,000 or so clones, roughly a sixth of them singletons, with around 0.02% in the top ten. V usage is TRBV7-9 and J usage is TRBJ2-3; D unclear. The clonotype comes from a woman in her late teens or twenties in good health. Sequences were obtained from naive CD4+ T cells from blood. The CDR3, as DNA: TGTGCCAGCAGCTTATTACAAGATACGCAGTATTTT. This encodes CASSLLQDTQYF.